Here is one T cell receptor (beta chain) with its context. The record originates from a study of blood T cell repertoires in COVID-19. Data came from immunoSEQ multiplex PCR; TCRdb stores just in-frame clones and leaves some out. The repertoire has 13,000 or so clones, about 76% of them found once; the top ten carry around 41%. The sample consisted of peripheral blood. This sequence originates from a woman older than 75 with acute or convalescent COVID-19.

In DNA form, the CDR3 reads TGCGCCAGCAGCGCCACAGGGGATAATACGGCTTCACCCCTCCACTTT. Residues: CASSATGDNTASPLHF. The V gene is TRBV5-1, the J gene TRBJ1-6; TRBD1 aligns across 7 bases. CDR3 size: 16 residues. Per germline, CDR1 SGHRS and CDR2 YFSETQ. Unmatched junction bases numbered 13, after V lost 4 bases and J lost 9 bases.